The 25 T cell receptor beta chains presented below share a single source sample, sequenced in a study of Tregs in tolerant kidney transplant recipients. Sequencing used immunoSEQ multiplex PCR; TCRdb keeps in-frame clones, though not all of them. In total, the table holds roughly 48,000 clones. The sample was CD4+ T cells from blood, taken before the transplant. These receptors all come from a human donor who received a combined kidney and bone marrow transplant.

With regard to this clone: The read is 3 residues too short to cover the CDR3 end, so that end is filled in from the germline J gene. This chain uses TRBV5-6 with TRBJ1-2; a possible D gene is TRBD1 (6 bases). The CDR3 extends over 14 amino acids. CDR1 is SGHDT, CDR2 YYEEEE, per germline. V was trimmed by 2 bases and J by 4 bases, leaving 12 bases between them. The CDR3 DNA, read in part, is TGTGCCAGCAGCTTTGAGGGGACACTCTATGGC. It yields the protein CASSFEGTLYG. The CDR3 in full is CASSFEGTLYGYTF.

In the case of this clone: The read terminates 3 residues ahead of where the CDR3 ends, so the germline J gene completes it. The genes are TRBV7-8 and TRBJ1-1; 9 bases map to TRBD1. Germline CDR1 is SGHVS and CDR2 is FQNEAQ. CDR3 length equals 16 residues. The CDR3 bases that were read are TGTGCCAGCAGCTTAGCGCGGGGACAGGGTGTTCCTAAA. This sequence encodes CASSLARGQGVPK. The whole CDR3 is CASSLARGQGVPKAFF.

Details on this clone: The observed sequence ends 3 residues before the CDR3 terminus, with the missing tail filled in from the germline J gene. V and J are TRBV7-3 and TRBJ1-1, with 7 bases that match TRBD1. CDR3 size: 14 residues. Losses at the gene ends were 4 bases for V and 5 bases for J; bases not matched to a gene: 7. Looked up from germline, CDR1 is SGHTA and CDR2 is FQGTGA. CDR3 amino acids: CASSSSGGGTEAFF. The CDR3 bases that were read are TGTGCCAGCAGCTCCTCAGGGGGTGGGACTGAA.

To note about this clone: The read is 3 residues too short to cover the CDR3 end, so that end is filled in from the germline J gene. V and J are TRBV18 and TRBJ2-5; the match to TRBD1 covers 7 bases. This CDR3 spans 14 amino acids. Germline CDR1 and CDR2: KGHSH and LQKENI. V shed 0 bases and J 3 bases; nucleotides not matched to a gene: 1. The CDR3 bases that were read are TGTGCCAGCTCACCACCGGGACAGAAAGAGACC. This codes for CASSPPGQKET. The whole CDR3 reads CASSPPGQKETQYF.

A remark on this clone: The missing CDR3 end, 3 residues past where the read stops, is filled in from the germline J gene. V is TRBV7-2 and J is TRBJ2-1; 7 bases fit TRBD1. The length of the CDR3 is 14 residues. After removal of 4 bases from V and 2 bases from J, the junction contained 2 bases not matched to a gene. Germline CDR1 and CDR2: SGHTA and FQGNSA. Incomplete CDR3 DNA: TGTGCCAGCAGCTCGACAGGGACCTACAATGAG. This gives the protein CASSSTGTYNE. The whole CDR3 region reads CASSSTGTYNEQFF.

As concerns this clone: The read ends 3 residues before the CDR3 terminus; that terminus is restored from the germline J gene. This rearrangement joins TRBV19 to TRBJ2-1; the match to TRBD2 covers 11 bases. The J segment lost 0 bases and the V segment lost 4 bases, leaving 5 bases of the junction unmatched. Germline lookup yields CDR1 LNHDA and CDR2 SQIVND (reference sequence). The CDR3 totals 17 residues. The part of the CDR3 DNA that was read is TGTGCCAGTAGTAGGCCAACTAGCGGGAGCTCCTACAATGAG. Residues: CASSRPTSGSSYNE. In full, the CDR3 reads CASSRPTSGSSYNEQFF.

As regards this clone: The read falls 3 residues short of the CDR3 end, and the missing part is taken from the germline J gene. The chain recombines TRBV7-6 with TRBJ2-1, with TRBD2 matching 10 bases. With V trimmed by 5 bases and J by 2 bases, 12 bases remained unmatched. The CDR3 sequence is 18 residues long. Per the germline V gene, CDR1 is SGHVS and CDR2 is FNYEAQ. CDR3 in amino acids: CASSPEGVAGGTYNEQFF. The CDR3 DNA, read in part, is TGTGCCAGCAGCCCGGAGGGAGTAGCGGGAGGCACCTACAATGAG.

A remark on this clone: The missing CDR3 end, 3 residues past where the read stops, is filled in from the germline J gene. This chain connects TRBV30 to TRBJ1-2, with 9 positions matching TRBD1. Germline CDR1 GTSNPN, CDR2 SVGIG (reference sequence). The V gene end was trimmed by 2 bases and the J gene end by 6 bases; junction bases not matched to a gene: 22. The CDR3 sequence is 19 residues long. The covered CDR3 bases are TGTGCCTGGAGTCCTGCTGAGGGGGGACAGGGATGGCTGAAGAATGGC. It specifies CAWSPAEGGQGWLKNG. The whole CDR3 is CAWSPAEGGQGWLKNGYTF.

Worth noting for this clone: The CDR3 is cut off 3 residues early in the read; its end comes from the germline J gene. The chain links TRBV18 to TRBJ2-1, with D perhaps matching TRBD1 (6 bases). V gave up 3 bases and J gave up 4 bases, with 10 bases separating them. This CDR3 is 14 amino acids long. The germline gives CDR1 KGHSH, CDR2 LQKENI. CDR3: CASSPQGQYNEQFF. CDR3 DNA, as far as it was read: TGTGCCAGCTCACCGCAGGGACAATACAATGAG.

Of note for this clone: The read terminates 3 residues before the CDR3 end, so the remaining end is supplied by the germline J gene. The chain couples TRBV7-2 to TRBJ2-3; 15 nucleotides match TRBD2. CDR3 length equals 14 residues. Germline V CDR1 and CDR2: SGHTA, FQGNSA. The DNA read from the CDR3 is TGTGCCAGCAGCTGGACTAGCGGGAGGGCCGCG. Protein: CASSWTSGRAA. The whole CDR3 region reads CASSWTSGRAAQYF.

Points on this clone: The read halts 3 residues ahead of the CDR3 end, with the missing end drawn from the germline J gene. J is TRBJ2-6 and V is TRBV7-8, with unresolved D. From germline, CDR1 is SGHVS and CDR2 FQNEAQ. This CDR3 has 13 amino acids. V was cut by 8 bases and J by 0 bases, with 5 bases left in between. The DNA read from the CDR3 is TGTGCCAGCCACTCCTCTGGGGCCAACGTC. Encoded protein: CASHSSGANV. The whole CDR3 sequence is CASHSSGANVLTF.

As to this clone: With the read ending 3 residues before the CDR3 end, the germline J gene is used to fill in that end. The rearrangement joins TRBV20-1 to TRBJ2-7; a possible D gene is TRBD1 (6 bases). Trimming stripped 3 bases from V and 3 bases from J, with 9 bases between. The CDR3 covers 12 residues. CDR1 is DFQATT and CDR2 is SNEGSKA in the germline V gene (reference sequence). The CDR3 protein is CSASQGSYEQYF. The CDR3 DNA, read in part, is TGCAGTGCTAGTCAGGGGAGCTACGAG.

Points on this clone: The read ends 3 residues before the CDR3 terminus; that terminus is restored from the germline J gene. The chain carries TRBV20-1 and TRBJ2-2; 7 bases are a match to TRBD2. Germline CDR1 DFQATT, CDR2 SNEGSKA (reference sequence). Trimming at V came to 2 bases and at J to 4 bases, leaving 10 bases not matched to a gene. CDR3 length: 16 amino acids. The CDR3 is CSARPRTRSATGELFF. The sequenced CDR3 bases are TGCAGTGCTAGACCAAGGACTAGGAGCGCCACCGGGGAG.

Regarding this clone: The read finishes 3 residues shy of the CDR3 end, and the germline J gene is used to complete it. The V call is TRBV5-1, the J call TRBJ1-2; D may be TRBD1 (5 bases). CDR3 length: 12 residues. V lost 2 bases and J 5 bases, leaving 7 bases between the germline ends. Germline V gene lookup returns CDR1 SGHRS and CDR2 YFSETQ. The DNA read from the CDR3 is TGCGCCAGCAGCTTTGACAGATATGGC. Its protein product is CASSFDRYG. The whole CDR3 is CASSFDRYGYTF.

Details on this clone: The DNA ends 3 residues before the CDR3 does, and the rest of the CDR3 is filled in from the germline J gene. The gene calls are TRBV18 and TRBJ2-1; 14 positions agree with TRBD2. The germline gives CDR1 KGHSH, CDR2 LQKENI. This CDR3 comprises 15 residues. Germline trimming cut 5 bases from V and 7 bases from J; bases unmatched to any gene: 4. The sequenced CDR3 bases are TGTGCCAGCTCATCGGGACTAGCGGGAGTAAATGAG. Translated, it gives CASSSGLAGVNE. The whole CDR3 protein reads CASSSGLAGVNEQFF.

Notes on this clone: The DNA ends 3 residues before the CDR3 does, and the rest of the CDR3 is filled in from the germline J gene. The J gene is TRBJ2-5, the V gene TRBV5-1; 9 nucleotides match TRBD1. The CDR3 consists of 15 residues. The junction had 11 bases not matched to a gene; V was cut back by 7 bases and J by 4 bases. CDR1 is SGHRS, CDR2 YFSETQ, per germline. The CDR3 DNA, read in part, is TGCGCCAGCGGGGACAACAGGGGGCGGGCAGAGACC. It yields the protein CASGDNRGRAET. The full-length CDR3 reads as CASGDNRGRAETQYF.

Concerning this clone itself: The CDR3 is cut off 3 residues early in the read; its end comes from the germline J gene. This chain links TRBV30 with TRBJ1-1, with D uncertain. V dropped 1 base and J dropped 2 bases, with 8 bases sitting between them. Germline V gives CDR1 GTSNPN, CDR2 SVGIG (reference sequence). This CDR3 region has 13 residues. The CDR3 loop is CAWSGTANTEAFF. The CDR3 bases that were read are TGTGCCTGGAGTGGAACAGCTAACACTGAA. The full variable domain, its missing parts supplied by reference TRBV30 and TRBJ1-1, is SQTIHQWPATLVQPVGSPLSLECTVEGTSNPNLYWYRQAAGRGLQLLFYSVGIGQISSEVPQNLSASRPQDRQFILSSKKLLLSDSGFYLCAWSGTANTEAFFGQGTRLTVV.

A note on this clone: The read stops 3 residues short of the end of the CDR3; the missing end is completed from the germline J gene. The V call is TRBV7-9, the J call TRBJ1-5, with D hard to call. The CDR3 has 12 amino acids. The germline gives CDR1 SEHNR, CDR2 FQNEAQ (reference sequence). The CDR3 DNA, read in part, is TGTGCCAGCAGCTTAGTAGCGGGTCCC. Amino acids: CASSLVAGP. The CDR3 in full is CASSLVAGPQHF.

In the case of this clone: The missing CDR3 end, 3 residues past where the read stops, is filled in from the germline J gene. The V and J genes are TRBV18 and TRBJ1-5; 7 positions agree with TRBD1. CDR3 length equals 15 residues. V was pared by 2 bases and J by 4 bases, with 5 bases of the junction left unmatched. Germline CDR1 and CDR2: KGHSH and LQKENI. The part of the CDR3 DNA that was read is TGTGCCAGCTCACCAGGACAGGCTCATAATCAGCCC. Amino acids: CASSPGQAHNQP. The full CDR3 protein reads CASSPGQAHNQPQHF.

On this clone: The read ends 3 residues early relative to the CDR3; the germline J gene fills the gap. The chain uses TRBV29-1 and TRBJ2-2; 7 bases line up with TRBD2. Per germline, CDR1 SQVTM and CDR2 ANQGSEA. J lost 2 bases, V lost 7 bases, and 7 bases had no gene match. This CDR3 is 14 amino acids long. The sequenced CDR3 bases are TGCAGCGCCAGACTAGCCACTAACACCGGGGAG. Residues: CSARLATNTGE. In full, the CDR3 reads CSARLATNTGELFF.

Incomplete CDR3 DNA: TGTGCCTCCCTAGAGACAGGGGGCGCAGATACG. Encoded protein: CASLETGGADT. The whole CDR3 protein is CASLETGGADTQYF. The chain uses TRBV19 and TRBJ2-3, with TRBD1 matching 10 bases. The read gets to within 3 residues of the CDR3 end, and the germline J gene fills in the rest. Germline CDR1 reads LNHDA; CDR2 reads SQIVND (reference sequence). CDR3 length equals 14 residues. V lost 11 bases and J lost 4; bases outside the gene matches: 9.

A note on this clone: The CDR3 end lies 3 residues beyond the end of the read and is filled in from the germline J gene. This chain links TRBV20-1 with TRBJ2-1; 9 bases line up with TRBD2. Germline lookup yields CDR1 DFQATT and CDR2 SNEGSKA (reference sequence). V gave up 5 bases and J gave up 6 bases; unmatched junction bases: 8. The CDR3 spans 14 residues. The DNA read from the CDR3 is TGCAGTGCTTCAGCGGGAGGTTTGGGCAATGAG. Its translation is CSASAGGLGNE. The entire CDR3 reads CSASAGGLGNEQFF.

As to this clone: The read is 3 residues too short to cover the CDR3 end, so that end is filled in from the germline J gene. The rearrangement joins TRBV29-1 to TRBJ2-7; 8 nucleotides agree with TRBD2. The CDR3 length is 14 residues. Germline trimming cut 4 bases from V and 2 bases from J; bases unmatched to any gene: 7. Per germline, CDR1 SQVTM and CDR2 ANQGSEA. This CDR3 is CSVVRSSGPYEQYF. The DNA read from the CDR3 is TGCAGCGTTGTTAGGTCTAGCGGGCCCTACGAG.

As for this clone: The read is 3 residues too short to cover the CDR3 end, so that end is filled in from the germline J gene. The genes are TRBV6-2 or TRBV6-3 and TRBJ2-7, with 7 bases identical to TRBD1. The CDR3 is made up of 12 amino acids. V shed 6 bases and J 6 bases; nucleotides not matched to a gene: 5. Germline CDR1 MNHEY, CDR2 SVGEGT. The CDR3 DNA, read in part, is TGTGCCAGCAGAACAGGGGTTCGCGAG. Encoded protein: CASRTGVRE. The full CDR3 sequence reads CASRTGVREQYF.

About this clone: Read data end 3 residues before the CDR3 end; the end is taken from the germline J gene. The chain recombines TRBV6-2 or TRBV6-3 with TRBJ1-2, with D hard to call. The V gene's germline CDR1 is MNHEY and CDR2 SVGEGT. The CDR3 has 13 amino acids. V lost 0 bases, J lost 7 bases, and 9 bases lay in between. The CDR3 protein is CASSYSKKRGYTF. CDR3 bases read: TGTGCCAGCAGTTACTCGAAAAAGCGTGGC.